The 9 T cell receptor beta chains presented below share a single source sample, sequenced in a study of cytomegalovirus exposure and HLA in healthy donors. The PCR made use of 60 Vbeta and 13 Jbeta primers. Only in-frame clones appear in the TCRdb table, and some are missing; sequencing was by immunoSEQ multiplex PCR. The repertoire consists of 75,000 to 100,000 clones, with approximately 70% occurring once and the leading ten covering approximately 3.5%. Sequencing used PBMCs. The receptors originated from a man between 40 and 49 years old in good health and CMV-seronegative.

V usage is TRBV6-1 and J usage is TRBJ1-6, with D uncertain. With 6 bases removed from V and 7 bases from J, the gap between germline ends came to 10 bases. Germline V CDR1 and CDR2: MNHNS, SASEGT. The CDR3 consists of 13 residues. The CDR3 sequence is CASSAEKNSPLHF. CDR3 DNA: TGTGCCAGCAGCGCGGAGAAAAATTCACCCCTCCACTTT.

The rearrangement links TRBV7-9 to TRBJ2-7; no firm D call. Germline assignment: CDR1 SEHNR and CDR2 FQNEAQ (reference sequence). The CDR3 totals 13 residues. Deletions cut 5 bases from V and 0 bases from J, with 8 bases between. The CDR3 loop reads CASSLFSSYEQYF. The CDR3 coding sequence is TGTGCCAGCAGCCTCTTCTCCTCCTACGAGCAGTACTTC. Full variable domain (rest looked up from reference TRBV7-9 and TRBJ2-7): DTGVSQNPRHKITKRGQNVTFRCDPISEHNRLYWYRQTLGQGPEFLTYFQNEAQLEKSRLLSDRFSAERPKGSFSTLEIQRTEQGDSAMYLCASSLFSSYEQYFGPGTRLTVT.

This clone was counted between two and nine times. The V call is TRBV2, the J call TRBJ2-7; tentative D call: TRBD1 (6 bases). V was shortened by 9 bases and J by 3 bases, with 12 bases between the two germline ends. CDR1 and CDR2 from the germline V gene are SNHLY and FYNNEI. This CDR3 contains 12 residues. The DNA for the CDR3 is TGTGCCAGTGGACAGACGTTCTACGAGCAGTACTTC. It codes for CASGQTFYEQYF.

The DNA for the CDR3 is TGCGCCAGCAGCCAAGAGGGTCGGCTAGGCTCCTACGAGCAGTACTTC. Its translation: CASSQEGRLGSYEQYF. J is TRBJ2-7 and V is TRBV4-3; no definite D call. Germline CDR1 and CDR2: LGHNA and YSLEER. The CDR3 contains 16 residues. V was pared by 0 bases and J by 0 bases, with 12 bases between.

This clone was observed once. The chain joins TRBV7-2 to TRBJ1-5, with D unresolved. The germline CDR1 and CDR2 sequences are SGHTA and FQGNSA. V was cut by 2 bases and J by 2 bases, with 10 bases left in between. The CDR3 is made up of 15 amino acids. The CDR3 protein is CASSLRGGGNQPQHF. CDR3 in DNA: TGTGCCAGCAGCTTACGGGGTGGGGGCAATCAGCCCCAGCATTTT.

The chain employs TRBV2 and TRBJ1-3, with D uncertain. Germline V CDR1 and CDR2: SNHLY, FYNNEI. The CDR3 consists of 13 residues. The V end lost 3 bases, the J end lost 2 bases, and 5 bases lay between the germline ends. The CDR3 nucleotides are TGTGCCAGCAGTGACTCCCCTGGAAACACCATATATTTT. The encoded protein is CASSDSPGNTIYF.

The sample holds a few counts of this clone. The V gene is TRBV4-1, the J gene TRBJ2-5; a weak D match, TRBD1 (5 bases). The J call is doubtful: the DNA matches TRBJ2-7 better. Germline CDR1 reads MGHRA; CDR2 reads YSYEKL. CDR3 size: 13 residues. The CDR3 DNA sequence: TGCGCCAGCAGCAAGGACACCTCCTACGAGCAGTACTTC. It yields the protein CASSKDTSYEQYF.

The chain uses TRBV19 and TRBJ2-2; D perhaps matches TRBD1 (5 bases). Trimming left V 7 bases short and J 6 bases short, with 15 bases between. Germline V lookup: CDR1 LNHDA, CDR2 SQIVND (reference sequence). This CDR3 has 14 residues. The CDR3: CASKDIQVSGELFF. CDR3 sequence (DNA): TGTGCCAGTAAGGACATACAAGTGTCCGGGGAGCTGTTTTTT. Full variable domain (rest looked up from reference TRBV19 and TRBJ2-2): DGGITQSPKYLFRKEGQNVTLSCEQNLNHDAMYWYRQDPGQGLRLIYYSQIVNDFQKGDIAEGYSVSREKKESFPLTVTSAQKNPTAFYLCASKDIQVSGELFFGEGSRLTVL.

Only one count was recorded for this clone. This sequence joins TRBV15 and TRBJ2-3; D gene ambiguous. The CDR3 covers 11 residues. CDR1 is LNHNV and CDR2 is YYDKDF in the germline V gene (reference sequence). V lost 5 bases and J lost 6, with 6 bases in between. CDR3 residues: CATSRSDTQYF. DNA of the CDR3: TGTGCCACCAGCCGTAGTGATACGCAGTATTTT.